Listed here are 22 T cell receptor beta chains from one sample, sequenced in a study of vaccination and CD4 T cells after COVID-19. No antigen is known for these receptors. This sample's treatment: roughly ten-day PBMC culture with coronavirus spike peptide pools or control peptides (ViraFEST assay). Sequencing of cultured CD4+ T cell DNA used the Oncomine TCR Beta short-read assay. TCRdb fed the PCR reads into MiXCR, producing one record per CDR3 protein. The profile shows about 15,000 distinct CDR3 sequences, approximately 29% of them singletons. The sample comprised cultured CD4+ T cells from blood. These receptors were obtained from a human donor with COVID-19.

The gene calls are TRBV5-1 and TRBJ1-4, with 8 bases that match TRBD1. V dropped 0 bases and J dropped 5; count of bases not matched to a gene: 0. The germline V gene encodes CDR1 SGHRS and CDR2 YFSETQ. The CDR3 is 14 amino acids. CDR3: CASSLAGGNEKLFF. In nucleotides, the CDR3 is TGCGCCAGCAGCTTGGCAGGGGGCAATGAAAAACTGTTTTTT. The full variable domain, rest sourced from reference TRBV5-1 and TRBJ1-4, is KAGVTQTPRYLIKTRGQQVTLSCSPISGHRSVSWYQQTPGQGLQFLFEYFSETQRNKGNFPGRFSGRQFSNSRSEMNVSTLELGDSALYLCASSLAGGNEKLFFGSGTQLSVL.

The V call is TRBV11-2, the J call TRBJ1-2, with a weak D call TRBD1 (6 bases). Per germline, CDR1 SGHAT and CDR2 FQNNGV. The V gene lost 4 bases and the J gene lost 3 bases, with 9 bases spanning the gap. The CDR3 sequence is 13 residues long. Written as DNA, the CDR3 is TGTGCCAGCAGCTCAACAGGGCACTATGGCTACACCTTC. Its protein product is CASSSTGHYGYTF.

This clonotype came up a few times. V usage is TRBV19 and J usage is TRBJ2-7; D may be TRBD1 or TRBD2 (5 bases each). This CDR3 spans 14 amino acids. CDR1 is LNHDA, CDR2 SQIVND, per germline (reference sequence). Trimming took off 5 bases at V and 1 base at J, with 12 bases between the two ends. The CDR3 DNA reads TGTGCCAGTAGTGACGGGGCCCTATCCTACGAGCAGTACTTC. It encodes CASSDGALSYEQYF. The variable domain in full, completed from reference TRBV19 and TRBJ2-7, reads DGGITQSPKYLFRKEGQNVTLSCEQNLNHDAMYWYRQDPGQGLRLIYYSQIVNDFQKGDIAEGYSVSREKKESFPLTVTSAQKNPTAFYLCASSDGALSYEQYFGPGTRLTVT.

The chain recombines TRBV11-3 with TRBJ2-3; no firm D call. V was cut by 5 bases and J by 6 bases, with 6 bases left in between. There are 11 residues in the CDR3. CDR1 and CDR2 (germline): SGHNT, YENEEA. CDR3 sequence reads: CASSHGDTQYF. In DNA form, the CDR3 reads TGTGCCAGCAGCCATGGGGATACGCAGTATTTT.

This clonotype has a handful of counts. The chain combines TRBV10-2 with TRBJ2-1; 7 positions match TRBD1. The trim removed 5 bases at V and 4 bases at J, leaving 5 bases unmatched. The CDR3 covers 14 residues. The germline V gene encodes CDR1 WSHSY and CDR2 SAAADI. CDR3 DNA: TGCGCCAGCAGTCCCGACAGGGTTTACAATGAGCAGTTCTTC. Its protein is CASSPDRVYNEQFF.

The chain is built from TRBV6-1 and TRBJ2-6; D might be TRBD2 (7 bases). The length of the CDR3 is 17 residues. Germline assignment: CDR1 MNHNS and CDR2 SASEGT. V was cut by 6 bases and J by 4 bases, with 19 bases left in between. The CDR3 here is CASSPVGGRGGANVLTF. CDR3 bases: TGTGCCAGCAGCCCCGTGGGGGGGCGGGGCGGGGCCAACGTCCTGACTTTC.

The chain has TRBV11-2 and TRBJ2-1; D is ambiguous. The CDR3 covers 14 residues. Trimming took 4 bases from V and 6 from J, leaving 13 bases between them. CDR1 is SGHAT and CDR2 is FQNNGV in the germline V gene. CDR3 loop: CASSSRQNANEQFF. CDR3 sequence (DNA): TGTGCCAGCAGCTCGAGACAAAACGCCAATGAGCAGTTCTTC.

V usage is TRBV27 and J usage is TRBJ1-2; a possible D gene is TRBD1 (5 bases). V lost 6 bases and J 0 bases, leaving 11 bases between the germline ends. The CDR3 totals 14 residues. The germline V gene encodes CDR1 MNHEY and CDR2 SMNVEV (reference sequence). The CDR3 loop is CASSPAGSNYGYTF. The CDR3 bases are TGTGCCAGCAGCCCAGCAGGGTCTAACTATGGCTACACCTTC.

V gene TRBV24-1 combines with J gene TRBJ1-1, with 9 bases aligning to TRBD1. The germline V gene has CDR1 KGHDR and CDR2 SFDVKD. CDR3 length: 14 amino acids. Trimming cost V 4 bases and J 8 bases; bases outside gene matches: 7. The CDR3 protein is CATSETGGRMEAFF. CDR3 nucleotide sequence: TGTGCCACCAGTGAAACAGGGGGCCGGATGGAAGCTTTCTTT.

The chain combines TRBV7-2 with TRBJ2-5; possibly TRBD2 for D (6 bases). The V gene's germline CDR1 is SGHTA and CDR2 FQGNSA. CDR3 length: 15 amino acids. V lost 6 bases and J lost 10, with 24 bases in between. CDR3 loop: CASRYGATPFGSQYF. For the CDR3, the DNA is TGTGCCAGCAGATACGGGGCAACCCCCTTCGGGAGCCAGTACTTC.

Here the CDR3 reads CASSYDTGGSDTQYF. CDR3 sequence (DNA): TGTGCCAGCAGTTACGACACAGGCGGGTCAGATACGCAGTATTTT. The V gene is TRBV6-5, the J gene TRBJ2-3; possibly TRBD1 or TRBD2 for D (5 bases each). The CDR3 totals 15 residues. The germline V gene has CDR1 MNHEY and CDR2 SVGAGI. Deletions cut 2 bases from V and 4 bases from J, with 13 bases between.

V and J are TRBV12-3 or TRBV12-4 and TRBJ2-2; D unclear. V was cut by 7 bases and J by 2 bases, with 8 bases left in between. CDR3 length equals 13 residues. CDR3 bases: TGTGCCAGCAAACTCTTAAACACCGGGGAGCTGTTTTTT. Its translation: CASKLLNTGELFF.

The table lists this clonotype with a count of one. This chain links TRBV5-4 with TRBJ2-3; D is ambiguous. V was trimmed by 4 bases and J by 1 base, leaving 10 bases between them. Germline V gives CDR1 SGHNT, CDR2 YYREEE (reference sequence). This CDR3 spans 14 amino acids. The CDR3 reads CASSGSLRTDTQYF. The CDR3 DNA sequence: TGTGCCAGCAGCGGAAGCTTACGCACAGATACGCAGTATTTT.

The chain links TRBV6-5 to TRBJ2-2; 12 nucleotides agree with TRBD2. This CDR3 region has 16 residues. Germline V gene lookup returns CDR1 MNHEY and CDR2 SVGAGI. J was trimmed by 7 bases and V by 4 bases; bases with no gene match: 7. The CDR3 DNA follows: TGTGCCAGCAGTTGGACTAGCGGGGCTCGGGGCGGGGAGCTGTTTTTT. Translated: CASSWTSGARGGELFF.

This sequence joins TRBV12-3 or TRBV12-4 and TRBJ1-2; TRBD1 matches 8 bases. V shed 5 bases, J shed 7 bases, and the junction held 6 bases outside the gene matches. The CDR3 has 13 amino acids. The CDR3 region has the DNA TGTGCCAGCAGTCCGGACAGGGTGGTTGGCTACACCTTC. Translation gives CASSPDRVVGYTF.

The J gene is TRBJ1-2, the V gene TRBV12-3 or TRBV12-4, with D tentatively TRBD1 (6 bases). There are 15 residues in the CDR3. Between the trimmed V and J ends, which lost 3 bases and 4 bases, there was a span of 15 bases. The CDR3 DNA reads TGTGCCAGCAGTTTGGGGGGGGCGTCCGCCTATGGCTACACCTTC. Translation: CASSLGGASAYGYTF.

This clonotype was found once. This rearrangement joins TRBV28 to TRBJ2-3; possible D gene TRBD2, 7 bases. This CDR3 has 13 residues. Germline-derived CDR1 and CDR2 are MDHEN and SYDVKM. V was cut by 7 bases and J by 6 bases, with 14 bases left in between. Here the CDR3 reads CASKGGGYDTQYF. DNA for the CDR3: TGTGCCAGCAAGGGGGGGGGTTATGATACGCAGTATTTT.

The J gene is TRBJ1-1, the V gene TRBV19, with 8 bases matching TRBD1. Germline V gene data show CDR1 as LNHDA and CDR2 as SQIVND (reference sequence). V trimming: 2 bases; J trimming: 5 bases; junction bases outside the gene matches: 4. This CDR3 comprises 14 residues. CDR3 region: CASSIQGAGTEAFF. Here the CDR3 DNA reads TGTGCCAGTAGTATACAGGGGGCTGGGACTGAAGCTTTCTTT.

This clonotype was seen more than once but under ten times. The chain recombines TRBV27 with TRBJ2-3; 10 bases align to TRBD2. This CDR3 is 15 amino acids long. The ends lost 3 bases at V and 1 base at J; junction bases unmatched: 1. Germline V gene data show CDR1 as MNHEY and CDR2 as SMNVEV (reference sequence). The chain's CDR3 is CASSFGTSGTDTQYF. The CDR3 bases are TGTGCCAGCAGTTTTGGGACTAGCGGCACAGATACGCAGTATTTT.

The rearrangement links TRBV27 to TRBJ2-5, with 11 bases aligning to TRBD1. The V gene end was trimmed by 2 bases and the J gene end by 4 bases; junction bases not matched to a gene: 6. The germline gives CDR1 MNHEY, CDR2 SMNVEV (reference sequence). This CDR3 has 16 residues. The CDR3 DNA is TGTGCCAGCAGTTTACTTAAGGGACAGGGGGGAGAGACCCAGTACTTC. Its translation is CASSLLKGQGGETQYF.

This clonotype was detected only once. J is TRBJ1-1 and V is TRBV18, with 9 positions matching TRBD1. Germline CDR1 is KGHSH and CDR2 is LQKENI. This CDR3 has 15 residues. The V gene end was trimmed by 2 bases and the J gene end by 4 bases; junction bases not matched to a gene: 5. CDR3 coding DNA: TGTGCCAGCTCACCAGTGACAGGGGGTGGCACTGAAGCTTTCTTT. Translation gives CASSPVTGGGTEAFF.

The V and J genes are TRBV5-4 and TRBJ1-2; D might be TRBD1 (5 bases). The germline gives CDR1 SGHNT, CDR2 YYREEE (reference sequence). CDR3 size: 13 residues. V was pared by 1 base and J by 5 bases, with 9 bases between. Written as DNA, the CDR3 is TGTGCCAGCAGCTTGCAGGGATTATATGGCTACACCTTC. The encoded protein is CASSLQGLYGYTF.